These T cell receptor beta chains were read from a single sample in a study of T-cell memory formation after mild COVID-19. TCRdb reprocessed the 5' RACE reads via MiXCR and lists one record per CDR3 protein. The sample consists of under 450,000 distinct CDR3 sequences, more than 20% of them appearing once. Specimen: PBMCs or a T cell subset sorted from them (not recorded which). The source is an adult woman who had mild COVID-19 (a few samples of this study predate the infection). Cell type and time point are not known. The CDR3 runs from the conserved cysteine through the conserved F or W. A D gene is named only where the DNA matches it firmly. Part of the rows lack a size; the others show once, few, many or a class for expanded clones.

clone_size d_call v_call cdr3_aa
NA NA TRBV9 CASTPVGKNTGELFF
many TRBD2 TRBV9 CASSTLSHGGKNEQFF
many TRBD2 TRBV5-1 CASSLEERGRGDTQYF
NA NA TRBV7-9 CASSSRRVYEQYF
NA TRBD1 TRBV7-2 CASSTPGQRNEKLFF
few NA TRBV5-6 CASSFGEIEAQETQYF
many NA TRBV14 CASSPDNSRQYF
NA TRBD1 TRBV13 CASSSTGEGNTEAFF
many TRBD1 TRBV5-4 CASSSGTGDEQYF
few NA TRBV7-6 CASSLKFGSGAGNTEAFF
few NA TRBV6-5 CASSKLDSFLRGYTF
few NA TRBV12-3/TRBV12-4 CASSFQGVDEQYF
few NA TRBV4-1 CAGGGAGGYTF
NA TRBD1 TRBV19 CASRHPGTGREKLFF
NA NA TRBV5-5 CASSWTVTYEQYF
NA TRBD1 TRBV7-9 CACERTGTGQETQYF
NA NA TRBV7-8 CASSLGAGATTDTQYF
NA TRBD1 TRBV4-2 CASSQGRGTGDEKLFF
NA NA TRBV20-1 CSARKDMNQPQHF
few TRBD1 TRBV7-9 CASSPRGQGSYGYTF
many NA TRBV4-1 CASSAIWRGSYEQYF
NA NA TRBV30 CAGGWASGANTGELFF
NA TRBD1 TRBV6-1 CASSETGIYSNQPQHF
few TRBD2 TRBV15 CATSRDGLAGYNEQFF
NA TRBD2 TRBV20-1 CSAIGLAGAKYEQYF
NA TRBD2 TRBV27 CASSLYSGRVSTGELFF
few TRBD1 TRBV5-1 CASSLTTGGTTEAFF
NA NA TRBV9 CSSSVGSGDGYTF
NA NA TRBV27 CASSLWALETQYF
few NA TRBV9 CASSVVFPGELFF
once TRBD1 TRBV2 CASSRTGFSYEQYF
few TRBD1 TRBV6-5 CASSQTGSNQPQHF
NA TRBD2 TRBV7-2 CASSLEAGASTDTQYF
few TRBD1 TRBV5-1 CASRTGQGRNTGELFF
NA NA TRBV28 CASTPRWGVSYEQYF